A selection of T cell receptor beta chains follows, all from one sample in a study of beta chain features in type 1 diabetes. Using immunoSEQ multiplex PCR, the repertoire was profiled, and TCRdb retains in-frame clones only, with some absent. The repertoire holds 160,000 or so clones, approximately 62% seen once, with about 0.1% in the top ten. Source material: naive CD4+ T cells from blood. These receptors were obtained from a man aged 30 to 39 with type 1 diabetes. CDR3s include the opening cysteine and the closing phenylalanine or tryptophan. D genes are given only for firm matches. Size is omitted from some rows. Given values are once, few, many or a class for expanded clones.

d_gene,v_gene,j_gene,len,abundance,CDR3nt,CDR3aa
-,TRBV10-3,TRBJ2-6,13,few,TGTGCCATCGCTCGCTCTGGGGCCAACGTCCTGACTTTC,CAIARSGANVLTF
-,TRBV2,TRBJ2-5,15,few,TGTGCCAGCAGTGGGGGCCTCCAAGGGGGAGAGACCCAGTACTTC,CASSGGLQGGETQYF
-,TRBV7-8,TRBJ2-3,15,-,TGTGCCAGCAGTCGGCGGTCTTGGAGCACAGATACGCAGTATTTT,CASSRRSWSTDTQYF
-,TRBV7-9,TRBJ1-3,15,few,TGTGCCAGCAGCATGCAGCCGCTCACTGGAAACACCATATATTTT,CASSMQPLTGNTIYF
-,TRBV2,TRBJ2-5,11,-,TGTGCCAGCAGTGAATGGGATGCCCAGTACTTC,CASSEWDAQYF
TRBD2,TRBV7-8,TRBJ2-7,16,-,TGTGCCAGCAGCTGGGGCGCTAGCGGGGGAGTCTACGAGCAGTACTTC,CASSWGASGGVYEQYF
-,TRBV25-1,TRBJ2-7,12,few,TGTGCCAGCAGTGGGGACTGGTACGAGCAGTACTTC,CASSGDWYEQYF
-,TRBV2,TRBJ2-7,12,-,TGTGCCAGCAGCGGGGACGGACTGGGGCAGTACTTC,CASSGDGLGQYF
-,TRBV18,TRBJ1-2,17,-,TGTGCCAGCTCACCTGCAACCCTTATCGGGGTCGGCTATGGCTACACCTTC,CASSPATLIGVGYGYTF
-,TRBV7-9,TRBJ2-3,11,once,TGTGCCAGCAGCTCGACAGATACGCAGTATTTT,CASSSTDTQYF
TRBD2,TRBV29-1,TRBJ2-5,15,few,TGCAGCGTGACTAGCGGGACCACGAACCAAGAGACCCAGTACTTC,CSVTSGTTNQETQYF
TRBD1,TRBV29-1,TRBJ2-3,15,-,TGCAGCGTTGAAGCCGGGACAGGGGTCACAGATACGCAGTATTTT,CSVEAGTGVTDTQYF
-,TRBV28,TRBJ1-6,15,-,TGTGCCAGCAGGGTTCTGACAGACCCTTGGTCACCCCTCCACTTT,CASRVLTDPWSPLHF
-,TRBV7-7,TRBJ2-1,15,-,TGTGCCAGCAGCTTAGTCCATAGCTCCTACAATGAGCAGTTCTTC,CASSLVHSSYNEQFF
-,TRBV7-9,TRBJ2-4,12,-,TGTGCCAGCAGCTTAACGAGGGACATTCAGTACTTC,CASSLTRDIQYF
-,TRBV11-2,TRBJ2-2,15,once,TGTGCCACCCAAGGAGGGGGCGCGAACACCGGGGAGCTGTTTTTT,CATQGGGANTGELFF
-,TRBV14,TRBJ1-1,10,few,TGTGCCAGCAGCCACACTGAAGCTTTCTTT,CASSHTEAFF
-,TRBV25-1,TRBJ2-3,14,-,TGTGCCAGCAGTGAGGAGACAGTCACAGATACGCAGTATTTT,CASSEETVTDTQYF
-,TRBV4-1,TRBJ2-7,8,-,TGCGCCATTCCGGGCGGGTACTTC,CAIPGGYF
-,TRBV28,TRBJ2-7,15,-,TGTGCCAGCAGTGAACGCCAGGGTTTAAAGTACGAGCAGTACTTC,CASSERQGLKYEQYF
-,TRBV30,TRBJ2-7,12,-,TGTGCCTGGAGCGGACCGACCTACGAGCAGTACTTC,CAWSGPTYEQYF
-,TRBV7-8,TRBJ1-1,15,-,TGTGCCAGCAGCCCACAGGGTCAAGGTAACGCTGAAGCTTTCTTT,CASSPQGQGNAEAFF
TRBD2,TRBV7-2,TRBJ2-3,15,-,TGTGCCAGCAGCACAGCGGGGCACGGCTCAGATACGCAGTATTTT,CASSTAGHGSDTQYF
-,TRBV20-1,TRBJ1-4,11,-,TGCAGTGCTAGAGATAATGAAAAACTGTTTTTT,CSARDNEKLFF
-,TRBV14,TRBJ2-1,13,few,TGTGCCAGCAGCCGTGGACAGTACAATGAGCAGTTCTTC,CASSRGQYNEQFF
-,TRBV7-2,TRBJ2-7,11,-,TGTGCCAGCAGCCAAAATCACGAGCAGTACTTC,CASSQNHEQYF
-,TRBV11-2,TRBJ2-7,14,few,TGTGCCAGCAGCTTACAGGGCGGAACCTACGAGCAGTACTTC,CASSLQGGTYEQYF
-,TRBV20-1,TRBJ2-7,11,few,TGCAGTGCCGCAGACAGCTACGAGCAGTACTTC,CSAADSYEQYF
-,TRBV2,TRBJ2-3,11,-,TGTGCCAGCAGTGAAACAGATACGCAGTATTTT,CASSETDTQYF
TRBD1,TRBV6-5,TRBJ2-2,16,-,TGTGCCAGCAGTTACTCGACAGGGTTGAACACCGGGGAGCTGTTTTTT,CASSYSTGLNTGELFF
TRBD1,TRBV7-9,TRBJ1-4,14,-,TGTGCCAGCAGCAAGGACAGGGTGGGGGAAAAACTGTTTTTT,CASSKDRVGEKLFF
-,TRBV6-5,TRBJ1-2,12,few,TGTGCCAGCATTTCTAGGAACTATGGCTACACCTTC,CASISRNYGYTF
-,TRBV30,TRBJ1-4,14,-,TGTGCCTGGAGTGTAGGCTTATCTAATGAAAAACTGTTTTTT,CAWSVGLSNEKLFF
-,TRBV4-3,TRBJ2-2,14,once,TGCGCCAGCAGCCAAGTCTCTGGCACCGGGGAGCTGTTTTTT,CASSQVSGTGELFF
TRBD2,TRBV5-1,TRBJ2-1,14,few,TGCGCCAGCAGCTTGGTGGCTAGCGGGGGCCATCCTCTCTTC,CASSLVASGGHPLF
TRBD2,TRBV5-1,TRBJ2-7,15,-,TGCGCCAGCAGCAGAACTCTAGCGGGGAACTACGAGCAGTACTTC,CASSRTLAGNYEQYF
-,TRBV23-1,TRBJ1-3,14,-,TGCGCCAGCACTACACGGGGTTCCGGAAACACCATATATTTT,CASTTRGSGNTIYF
TRBD1,TRBV5-1,TRBJ1-1,14,-,TGCGCCAGCAGCATCGGACAGGAGAACACTGAAGCTTTCTTT,CASSIGQENTEAFF
-,TRBV5-1,TRBJ2-3,16,-,TGCGCCAGCAGCTTATTCGGCAACCCTAGCACAGATACGCAGTATTTT,CASSLFGNPSTDTQYF
-,TRBV7-9,TRBJ2-5,12,-,TGTGCCAGCAGCTTATATCAAGAGACCCAGTACTTC,CASSLYQETQYF
TRBD1,TRBV30,TRBJ1-6,14,-,TGTGCCGGGACAGCAAGTTTAGGTAATTCACCCCTCCACTTT,CAGTASLGNSPLHF
TRBD1,TRBV29-1,TRBJ2-5,14,few,TGCAGCGTTGACGGGACAGGGGGTCTGGAGACCCAGTACTTC,CSVDGTGGLETQYF
-,TRBV30,TRBJ2-7,14,-,TGTGCCTGGAGTGTACTAGTTCAGCGCTCCGAGCAGTACTTC,CAWSVLVQRSEQYF
-,TRBV6-5,TRBJ2-7,15,-,TGTGCCAGCAGTTCTTGGGGCGCGGGGAACTACGAGCAGTACTTC,CASSSWGAGNYEQYF
-,TRBV2,TRBJ2-1,13,-,TGTGCCAGCAGTGGGGGCCCAATAAATGAGCAGTTCTTC,CASSGGPINEQFF
-,TRBV28,TRBJ1-4,11,-,TGTGCCAGCAGTAACCAGGAAAAACTGTTTTTT,CASSNQEKLFF
-,TRBV9,TRBJ1-3,14,-,TGTGCCAGCAGTGGAGGGGGCTCTGGAAACACCATATATTTT,CASSGGGSGNTIYF
-,TRBV5-1,TRBJ2-2,14,few,TGCGCCAGCAGCCCCGGGAGATACACCGGGGAGCTGTTTTTT,CASSPGRYTGELFF
-,TRBV30,TRBJ2-2,13,-,TGTGCCTGGAGGCCGTCGGGGACCGGGGAGCTGTTTTTT,CAWRPSGTGELFF
-,TRBV10-3,TRBJ2-3,17,few,TGTGCCATCAGTGAGTCTGTGGTGCGGGACTTCGGAGATACGCAGTATTTT,CAISESVVRDFGDTQYF
-,TRBV7-2,TRBJ2-6,15,-,TGTGCCAGCAGCTTAGGAGGGACTGGGGCCAACGTCCTGACTTTC,CASSLGGTGANVLTF